A selection of T cell receptor beta chains follows, all from one sample in a study of blood T cell repertoires in COVID-19. The data were produced by immunoSEQ multiplex PCR, yet TCRdb's version contains in-frame clones alone and is incomplete. Here the sample spans about 140,000 clones, about 87% being singletons. Material for sequencing was peripheral blood. The receptors come from a human donor with COVID-19, enrolled during active disease. The donor label of this sample is uncertain. CDR3s include the opening cysteine and the closing phenylalanine or tryptophan. The D gene is left open where the match is weak. Size values are once, few and many counts, or a class for expanded clones, and some rows have none.

length	V	size	D	J	CDR3	DNA
14	TRBV10-2	-	TRBD1	TRBJ1-1	CASSGTGLNTEAFF	TGCGCCAGCAGTGGGACAGGGCTGAACACTGAAGCTTTCTTT
12	TRBV7-9	-	-	TRBJ1-4	CASSLQSEKLFF	TGTGCCAGCAGCTTGCAGTCTGAAAAACTGTTTTTT
13	TRBV4-1	-	-	TRBJ1-2	CASSLVQKVGYTF	TGCGCCAGCAGCCTAGTACAGAAGGTTGGCTACACCTTC
14	TRBV19	-	-	TRBJ1-2	CASSPLGDGDGYTF	TGTGCCAGTTCCCCTCTCGGGGATGGGGATGGCTACACCTTC
11	TRBV28	-	-	TRBJ2-1	CASTDRGEQFF	TGTGCCAGCACTGATAGAGGCGAGCAGTTCTTC
14	TRBV18	-	-	TRBJ1-4	CASSPSGPNEKLFF	TGTGCCAGCTCACCCTCTGGGCCTAATGAAAAACTGTTTTTT
13	TRBV24-1	-	TRBD2	TRBJ2-7	CATGTSGSYEQYF	TGTGCCACGGGGACTAGCGGGAGCTACGAGCAGTACTTC
14	TRBV12-5	-	-	TRBJ1-5	CASGLGQLNQPQHF	TGTGCTAGTGGTTTGGGACAGCTTAATCAGCCCCAGCATTTT
16	TRBV4-2	-	TRBD1	TRBJ2-3	CASSQERDRGGDTQYF	TGTGCCAGCAGCCAAGAGCGGGACAGGGGAGGTGATACGCAGTATTTT
14	TRBV10-1	-	-	TRBJ1-6	CASSPDGRWSPLHF	TGCGCCAGCAGTCCTGACGGGAGGTGGTCACCCCTCCACTTT
14	TRBV3-1/TRBV3-2	-	-	TRBJ1-5	CASSQSGGNQPQHF	TGTGCCAGCAGTCAAAGCGGGGGCAATCAGCCCCAGCATTTT
16	TRBV28	-	-	TRBJ1-1	CASTPGGGLVSTEAFF	TGTGCCAGCACCCCCGGGGGGGGGCTTGTGAGCACTGAAGCTTTCTTT
14	TRBV27	-	-	TRBJ1-2	CASSPGALGYGYTF	TGTGCCAGCAGCCCGGGAGCCCTTGGCTATGGCTACACCTTC
15	TRBV4-2	-	TRBD2	TRBJ2-3	CASSLSGGAGDTQYF	TGTGCCAGCAGCCTGAGCGGGGGGGCCGGAGATACGCAGTATTTT
13	TRBV27	-	-	TRBJ2-3	CAIRQDPKDTQYF	TGTGCCATAAGACAGGACCCTAAGGATACGCAGTATTTT
17	TRBV5-4	-	TRBD2	TRBJ2-5	CASSSPRASGGPETQYF	TGTGCCAGCAGCTCGCCGCGGGCTAGCGGGGGGCCAGAGACCCAGTACTTC
20	TRBV5-1	-	TRBD2	TRBJ2-1	CASSFRFGTSGGSGFNEQFF	TGCGCCAGCAGCTTCCGATTCGGGACTAGCGGGGGGTCGGGTTTCAATGAGCAGTTCTTC
17	TRBV6-1	-	-	TRBJ1-5	CASSERYWTEGNQPQHF	TGTGCCAGCAGTGAAAGGTATTGGACAGAAGGCAATCAGCCCCAGCATTTT
13	TRBV7-3	once	TRBD2	TRBJ2-3	CASSGGITDTQYF	TGTGCCAGCTCCGGGGGGATTACAGATACGCAGTATTTT
13	TRBV6-5	-	-	TRBJ2-1	CASSTTTSNEQFF	TGTGCCAGCAGTACAACCACCAGTAATGAGCAGTTCTTC
16	TRBV11-2	-	TRBD2	TRBJ2-2	CAIPTSGGLNTGELFF	TGTGCCATCCCGACTAGCGGGGGCCTCAACACCGGGGAGCTGTTTTTT
13	TRBV12-3/TRBV12-4	few	-	TRBJ2-7	CASSLGSLGVQYF	TGTGCCAGCAGTTTGGGGAGTTTGGGCGTGCAGTACTTC
14	TRBV24-1	-	-	TRBJ1-2	CATSDLRRGNGYTF	TGTGCCACCAGTGATTTACGGCGAGGGAACGGCTACACCTTC
16	TRBV24-1	-	-	TRBJ1-2	CATLSWSGLRNYGYTF	TGTGCCACCCTGAGCTGGTCGGGACTGAGGAACTATGGCTACACCTTC
13	TRBV19	-	TRBD2	TRBJ2-5	CASSSAGGETQYF	TGTGCCAGTAGTTCAGCGGGGGGAGAGACCCAGTACTTC
14	TRBV28	once	TRBD1	TRBJ1-2	CASSSGRDRGGYTF	TGTGCCAGCAGTTCCGGCAGAGACAGGGGTGGCTACACCTTC
13	TRBV5-1	-	-	TRBJ2-1	CASSLASGIEQFF	TGCGCCAGCAGCTTGGCATCCGGGATTGAGCAGTTCTTC
16	TRBV10-1	-	TRBD2	TRBJ2-1	CASSSHRSGGPNEQFF	TGCGCCAGCAGTTCACACCGGAGCGGGGGGCCAAATGAGCAGTTCTTC
14	TRBV3-1/TRBV3-2	-	TRBD1	TRBJ1-1	CASSNRDRGTEAFF	TGTGCCAGCAGCAACCGGGACAGGGGGACTGAAGCTTTCTTT
16	TRBV10-3	-	-	TRBJ1-3	CAISGRGATSGNTIYF	TGTGCCATCAGTGGCAGAGGAGCAACCTCTGGAAACACCATATATTTT
15	TRBV4-1	-	-	TRBJ2-7	CASSPPGTTGNEQYF	TGCGCCAGCAGCCCACCCGGGACAACAGGAAACGAGCAGTACTTC
13	TRBV29-1	-	-	TRBJ1-1	CSASTGGNTEAFF	TGCAGCGCCTCGACAGGAGGGAACACTGAAGCTTTCTTT
14	TRBV5-1	-	-	TRBJ1-1	CASSLVGQNTEAFF	TGCGCCAGCAGCTTGGTTGGACAGAACACTGAAGCTTTCTTT
17	TRBV14	-	TRBD1	TRBJ1-3	CASSPVRGHSAGNTIYF	TGTGCCAGCAGCCCCGTCAGGGGGCACTCGGCTGGAAACACCATATATTTT
14	TRBV5-1	-	-	TRBJ2-2	CASSVNGGGGELFF	TGCGCCAGCAGCGTGAACGGGGGAGGCGGGGAGCTGTTTTTT
17	TRBV27	-	TRBD1	TRBJ1-5	CASGRDRVSLSNQPQHF	TGTGCCAGCGGCCGGGACAGGGTGTCCTTGAGCAATCAGCCCCAGCATTTT
16	TRBV6-5	-	-	TRBJ1-2	CASSYSTGREGYGYTF	TGTGCCAGCAGTTACTCGACCGGCAGGGAAGGCTATGGCTACACCTTC
14	TRBV5-1	once	-	TRBJ1-1	CASSLAGEDTEAFF	TGCGCCAGCAGCTTGGCGGGGGAGGACACTGAAGCTTTCTTT
13	TRBV19	-	-	TRBJ1-2	CASSPTENYGYTF	TGTGCCAGTAGCCCGACAGAAAACTATGGCTACACCTTC
16	TRBV10-3	-	TRBD1	TRBJ2-2	CATQPGDRVNTGELFF	TGTGCCACTCAACCGGGGGACAGGGTAAACACCGGGGAGCTGTTTTTT
13	TRBV10-3	-	-	TRBJ1-5	CAIRGVYNQPQHF	TGTGCCATCAGGGGAGTCTACAATCAGCCCCAGCATTTT
16	TRBV24-1	-	-	TRBJ2-6	CATSDAAGSGANVLTF	TGTGCCACCAGTGACGCCGCAGGGTCTGGGGCCAACGTCCTGACTTTC
13	TRBV5-1	-	-	TRBJ1-2	CASSLEGNGGYTF	TGCGCCAGCAGCTTGGAGGGGAATGGTGGCTACACCTTC
16	TRBV4-2	-	TRBD2	TRBJ2-1	CASSPPTSGSYNEQFF	TGTGCCAGCAGCCCGCCCACTAGCGGCTCCTACAATGAGCAGTTCTTC
16	TRBV5-1	once	-	TRBJ2-2	CASSLGVRANTGELFF	TGCGCCAGCAGCTTGGGCGTGAGGGCGAACACCGGGGAGCTGTTTTTT
12	TRBV21-1	once	-	TRBJ1-6	CASILQGSPLHF	TGTGCCAGCATCCTTCAGGGTTCACCCCTCCACTTT
14	TRBV11-3	-	TRBD1	TRBJ2-1	CASSSGTGQDEQFF	TGTGCCAGCAGCTCCGGGACAGGGCAGGATGAGCAGTTCTTC
14	TRBV6-5	once	TRBD2	TRBJ2-1	CASSYSVMAGGEFF	TGTGCCAGCAGTTACTCGGTGATGGCGGGGGGGGAGTTCTTC
14	TRBV5-6	-	TRBD1	TRBJ1-2	CASSLLDRANGYTF	TGTGCCAGCAGCTTATTAGACAGGGCGAATGGCTACACCTTC
15	TRBV7-6	medium-sized	TRBD2	TRBJ2-7	CASSLAQASGYEQYF	TGTGCCAGCAGCTTAGCGCAGGCTAGCGGCTACGAGCAGTACTTC